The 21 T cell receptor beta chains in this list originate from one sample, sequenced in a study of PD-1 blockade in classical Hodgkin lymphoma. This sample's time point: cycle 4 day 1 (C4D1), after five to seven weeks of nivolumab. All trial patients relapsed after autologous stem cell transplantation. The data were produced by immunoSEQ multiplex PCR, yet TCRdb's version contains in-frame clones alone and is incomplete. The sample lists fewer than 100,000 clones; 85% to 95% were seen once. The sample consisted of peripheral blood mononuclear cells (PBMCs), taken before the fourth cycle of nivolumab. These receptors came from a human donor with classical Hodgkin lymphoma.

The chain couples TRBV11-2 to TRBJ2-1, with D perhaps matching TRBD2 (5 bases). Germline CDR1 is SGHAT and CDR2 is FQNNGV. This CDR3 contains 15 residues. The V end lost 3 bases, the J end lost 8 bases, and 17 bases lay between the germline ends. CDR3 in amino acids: CASSFGNSIRDEQFF. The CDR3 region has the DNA TGTGCCAGCAGCTTCGGGAATAGCATTAGGGATGAGCAGTTCTTC.

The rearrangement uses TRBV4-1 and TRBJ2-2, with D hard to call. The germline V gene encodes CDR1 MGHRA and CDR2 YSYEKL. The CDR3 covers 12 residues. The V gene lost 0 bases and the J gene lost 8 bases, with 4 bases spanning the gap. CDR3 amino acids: CASSQDPGELFF. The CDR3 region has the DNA TGCGCCAGCAGCCAAGACCCTGGGGAGCTGTTTTTT.

The CDR3 region has the DNA TGTGCCAGCACCGGACTAGCCCTTTACACAGATACGCAGTATTTT. Translated, it gives CASTGLALYTDTQYF. The V gene is TRBV6-1, the J gene TRBJ2-3; TRBD2 aligns across 8 bases. This CDR3 is 15 amino acids long. Per the germline V gene, CDR1 is MNHNS and CDR2 is SASEGT. With V trimmed by 7 bases and J by 2 bases, 8 bases remained unmatched.

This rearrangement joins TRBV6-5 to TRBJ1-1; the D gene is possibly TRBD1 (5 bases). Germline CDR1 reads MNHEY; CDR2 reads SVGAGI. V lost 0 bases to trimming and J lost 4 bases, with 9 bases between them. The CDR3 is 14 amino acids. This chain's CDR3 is CASSYSQGGTEAFF. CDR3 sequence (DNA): TGTGCCAGCAGTTACTCCCAGGGTGGCACTGAAGCTTTCTTT.

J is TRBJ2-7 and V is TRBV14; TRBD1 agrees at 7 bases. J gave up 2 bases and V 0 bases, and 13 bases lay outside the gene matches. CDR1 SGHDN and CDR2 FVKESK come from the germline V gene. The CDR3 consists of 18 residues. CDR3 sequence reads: CASSQDFTETGSPYEQYF. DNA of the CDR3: TGTGCCAGCAGCCAAGATTTTACAGAGACAGGGTCGCCCTACGAGCAGTACTTC.

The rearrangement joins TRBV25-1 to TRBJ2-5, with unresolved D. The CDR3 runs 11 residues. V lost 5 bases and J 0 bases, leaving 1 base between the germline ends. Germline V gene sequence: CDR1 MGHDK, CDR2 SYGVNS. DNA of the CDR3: TGTGCCAGCAGTAACCAAGAGACCCAGTACTTC. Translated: CASSNQETQYF.

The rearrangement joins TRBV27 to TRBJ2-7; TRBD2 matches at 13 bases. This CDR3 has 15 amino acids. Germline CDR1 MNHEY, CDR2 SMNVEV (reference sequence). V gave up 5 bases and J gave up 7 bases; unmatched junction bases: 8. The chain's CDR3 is CASSGGTSGTEEQYF. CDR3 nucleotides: TGTGCCAGCAGTGGTGGGACTAGCGGGACGGAAGAGCAGTACTTC.

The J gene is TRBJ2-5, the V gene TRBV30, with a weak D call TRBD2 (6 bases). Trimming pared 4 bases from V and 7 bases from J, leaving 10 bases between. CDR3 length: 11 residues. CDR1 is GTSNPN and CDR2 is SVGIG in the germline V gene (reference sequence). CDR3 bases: TGTGCCTGGACATCGGAGGGGACCCAGTACTTC. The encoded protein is CAWTSEGTQYF.

CDR3 protein: CASSAGAGYGYTF. CDR3 sequence (DNA): TGTGCCAGCAGTGCAGGGGCCGGCTATGGCTACACCTTC. This chain connects TRBV2 to TRBJ1-2; weak D call: TRBD1 (6 bases). The V end lost 4 bases, the J end lost 4 bases, and 10 bases lay between the germline ends. Germline CDR1 SNHLY, CDR2 FYNNEI. The CDR3 runs to 13 residues.

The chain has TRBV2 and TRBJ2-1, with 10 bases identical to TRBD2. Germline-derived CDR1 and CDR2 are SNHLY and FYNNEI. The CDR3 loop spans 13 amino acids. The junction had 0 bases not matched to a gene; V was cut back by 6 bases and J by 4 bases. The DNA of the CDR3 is TGTGCCAGCAGACTAGCGGGGTACAATGAGCAGTTCTTC. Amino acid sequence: CASRLAGYNEQFF. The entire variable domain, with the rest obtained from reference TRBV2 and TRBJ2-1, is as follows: EPEVTQTPSHQVTQMGQEVILRCVPISNHLYFYWYRQILGQKVEFLVSFYNNEISEKSEIFDDQFSVERPDGSNFTLKIRSTKLEDSAMYFCASRLAGYNEQFFGPGTRLTVL.

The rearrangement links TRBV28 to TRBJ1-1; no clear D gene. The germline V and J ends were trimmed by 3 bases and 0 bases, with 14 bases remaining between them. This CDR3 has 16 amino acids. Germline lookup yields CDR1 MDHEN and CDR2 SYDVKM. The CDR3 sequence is CASSFGLGGMNTEAFF. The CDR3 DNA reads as TGTGCCAGCAGTTTTGGGCTGGGAGGGATGAACACTGAAGCTTTCTTT.

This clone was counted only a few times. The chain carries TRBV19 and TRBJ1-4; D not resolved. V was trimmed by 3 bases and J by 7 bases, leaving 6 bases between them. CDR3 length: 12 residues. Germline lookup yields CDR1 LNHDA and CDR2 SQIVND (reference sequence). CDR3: CASSMGAEKLFF. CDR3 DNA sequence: TGTGCCAGTAGTATGGGAGCTGAAAAACTGTTTTTT.

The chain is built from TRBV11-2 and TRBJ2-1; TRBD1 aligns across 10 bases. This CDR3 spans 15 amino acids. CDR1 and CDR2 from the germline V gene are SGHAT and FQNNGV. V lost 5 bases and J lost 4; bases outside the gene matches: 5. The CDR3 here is CASSPGTGAYNEQFF. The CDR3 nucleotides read TGTGCCAGCAGCCCCGGGACAGGGGCATACAATGAGCAGTTCTTC. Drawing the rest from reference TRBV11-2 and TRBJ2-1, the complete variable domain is EAGVAQSPRYKIIEKRQSVAFWCNPISGHATLYWYQQILGQGPKLLIQFQNNGVVDDSQLPKDRFSAERLKGVDSTLKIQPAKLEDSAVYLCASSPGTGAYNEQFFGPGTRLTVL.

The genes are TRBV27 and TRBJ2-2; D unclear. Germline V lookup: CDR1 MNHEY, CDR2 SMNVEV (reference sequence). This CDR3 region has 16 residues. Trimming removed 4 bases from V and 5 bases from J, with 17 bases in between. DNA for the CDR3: TGTGCCAGCAGTTCCCGGAGCGAACGAATTACCGGGGAGCTGTTTTTT. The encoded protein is CASSSRSERITGELFF.

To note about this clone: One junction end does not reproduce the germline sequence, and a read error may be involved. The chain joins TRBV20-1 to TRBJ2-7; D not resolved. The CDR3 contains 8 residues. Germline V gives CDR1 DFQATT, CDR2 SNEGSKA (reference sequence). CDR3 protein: CSARKDPF. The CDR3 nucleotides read TGCAGTGCGAGGAAAGATCCCTTC.

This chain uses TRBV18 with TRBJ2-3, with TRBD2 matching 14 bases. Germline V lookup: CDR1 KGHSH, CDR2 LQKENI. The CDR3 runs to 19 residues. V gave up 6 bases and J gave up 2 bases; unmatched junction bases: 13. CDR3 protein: CASSFGTSGSLMDTDTQYF. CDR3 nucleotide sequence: TGTGCCAGCTCCTTCGGGACTAGCGGGAGTTTAATGGACACAGATACGCAGTATTTT.

The chain's CDR3 is CASSSGTSDRETQYF. CDR3 nucleotides: TGTGCCAGCAGCTCCGGGACTAGCGATCGGGAGACCCAGTACTTC. This rearrangement joins TRBV7-6 to TRBJ2-5, with 10 bases aligning to TRBD2. Germline V lookup: CDR1 SGHVS, CDR2 FNYEAQ. The CDR3 runs 15 residues. Trimming at V came to 4 bases and at J to 5 bases, leaving 7 bases not matched to a gene.

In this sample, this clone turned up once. CDR3 in amino acids: CAISGNTGELFF. DNA for the CDR3: TGTGCCATCAGTGGAAACACCGGGGAGCTGTTTTTT. The gene calls are TRBV10-3 and TRBJ2-2, with D hard to call. The CDR3 covers 12 residues. Looked up from germline, CDR1 is ENHRY and CDR2 is SYGVKD. Trimming removed 4 bases from V and 2 bases from J, with 2 bases in between.

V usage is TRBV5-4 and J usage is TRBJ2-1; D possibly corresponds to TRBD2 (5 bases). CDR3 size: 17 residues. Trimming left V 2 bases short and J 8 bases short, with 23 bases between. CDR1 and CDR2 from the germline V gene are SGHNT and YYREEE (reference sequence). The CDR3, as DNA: TGTGCCAGCAGCTTCTCTCGGGGTCTGCGGTCGATCGATGAGCAGTTCTTC. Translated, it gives CASSFSRGLRSIDEQFF.

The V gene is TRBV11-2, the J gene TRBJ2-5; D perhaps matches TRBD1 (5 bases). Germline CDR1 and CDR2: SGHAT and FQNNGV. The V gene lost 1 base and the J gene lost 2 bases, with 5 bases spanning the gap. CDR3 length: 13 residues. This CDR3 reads CASSLGQQETQYF. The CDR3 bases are TGTGCCAGCAGCTTAGGACAGCAAGAGACCCAGTACTTC.

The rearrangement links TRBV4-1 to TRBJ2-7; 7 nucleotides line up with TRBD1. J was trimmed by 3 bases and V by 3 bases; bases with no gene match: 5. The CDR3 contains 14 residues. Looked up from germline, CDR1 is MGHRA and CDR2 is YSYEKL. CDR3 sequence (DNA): TGCGCCAGCAGCCAGACCCCAGGGGGCTACGAGCAGTACTTC. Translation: CASSQTPGGYEQYF.